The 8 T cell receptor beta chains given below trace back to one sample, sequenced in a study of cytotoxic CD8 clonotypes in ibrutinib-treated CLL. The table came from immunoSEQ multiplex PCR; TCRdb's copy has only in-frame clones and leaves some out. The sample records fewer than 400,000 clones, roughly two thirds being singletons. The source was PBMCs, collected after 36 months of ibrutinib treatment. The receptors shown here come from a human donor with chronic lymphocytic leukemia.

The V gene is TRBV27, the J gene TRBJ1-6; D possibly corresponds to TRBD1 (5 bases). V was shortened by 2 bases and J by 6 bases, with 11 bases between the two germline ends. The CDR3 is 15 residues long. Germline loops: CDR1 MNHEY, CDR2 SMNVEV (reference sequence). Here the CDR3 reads CASSLQGPGNSPLHF. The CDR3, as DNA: TGTGCCAGCAGTTTACAGGGACCGGGTAATTCACCCCTCCACTTT.

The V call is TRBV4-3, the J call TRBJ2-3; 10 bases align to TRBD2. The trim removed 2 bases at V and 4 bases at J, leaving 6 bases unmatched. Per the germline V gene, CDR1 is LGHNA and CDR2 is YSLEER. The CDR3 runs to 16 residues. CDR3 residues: CASSQSLAGGSDTQYF. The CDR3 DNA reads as TGCGCCAGCAGCCAATCCTTAGCGGGAGGATCAGATACGCAGTATTTT.

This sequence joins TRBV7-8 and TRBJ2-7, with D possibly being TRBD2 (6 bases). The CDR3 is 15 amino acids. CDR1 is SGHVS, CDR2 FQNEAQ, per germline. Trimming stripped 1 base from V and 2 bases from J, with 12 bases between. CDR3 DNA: TGTGCCAGCAGCTTAGTTCGGACTAAACCCTACGAGCAGTACTTC. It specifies CASSLVRTKPYEQYF.

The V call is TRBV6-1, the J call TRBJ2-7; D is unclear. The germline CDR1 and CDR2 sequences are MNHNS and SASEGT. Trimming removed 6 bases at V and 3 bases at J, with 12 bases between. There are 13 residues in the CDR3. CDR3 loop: CASSEAGFYEQYF. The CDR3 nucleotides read TGTGCCAGCAGCGAGGCCGGGTTCTACGAGCAGTACTTC.

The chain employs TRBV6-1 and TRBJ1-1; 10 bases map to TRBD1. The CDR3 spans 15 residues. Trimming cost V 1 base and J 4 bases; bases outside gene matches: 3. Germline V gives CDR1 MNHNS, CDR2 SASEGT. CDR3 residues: CASSEGTGGATEAFF. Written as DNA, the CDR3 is TGTGCCAGCAGTGAAGGGACAGGGGGAGCCACTGAAGCTTTCTTT.

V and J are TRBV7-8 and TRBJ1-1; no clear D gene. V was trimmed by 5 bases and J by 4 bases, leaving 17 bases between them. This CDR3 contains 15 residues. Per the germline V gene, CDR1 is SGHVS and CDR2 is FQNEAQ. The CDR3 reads CASSQYGRWATEAFF. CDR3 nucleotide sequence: TGTGCCAGCAGCCAATATGGGAGGTGGGCCACTGAAGCTTTCTTT.

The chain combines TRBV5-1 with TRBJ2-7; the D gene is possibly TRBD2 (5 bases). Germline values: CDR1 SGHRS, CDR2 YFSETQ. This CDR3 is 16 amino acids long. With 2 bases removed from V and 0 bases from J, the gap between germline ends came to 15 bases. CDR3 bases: TGCGCCAGCAGCTTCCACACAGCGGATATCTCCTACGAGCAGTACTTC. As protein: CASSFHTADISYEQYF.

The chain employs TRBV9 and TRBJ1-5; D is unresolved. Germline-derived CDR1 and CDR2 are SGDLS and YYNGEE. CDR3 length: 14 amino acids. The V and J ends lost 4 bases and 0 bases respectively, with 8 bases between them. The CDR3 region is CASSPGPSNQPQHF. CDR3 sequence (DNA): TGTGCCAGCAGCCCCGGCCCTAGCAATCAGCCCCAGCATTTT.